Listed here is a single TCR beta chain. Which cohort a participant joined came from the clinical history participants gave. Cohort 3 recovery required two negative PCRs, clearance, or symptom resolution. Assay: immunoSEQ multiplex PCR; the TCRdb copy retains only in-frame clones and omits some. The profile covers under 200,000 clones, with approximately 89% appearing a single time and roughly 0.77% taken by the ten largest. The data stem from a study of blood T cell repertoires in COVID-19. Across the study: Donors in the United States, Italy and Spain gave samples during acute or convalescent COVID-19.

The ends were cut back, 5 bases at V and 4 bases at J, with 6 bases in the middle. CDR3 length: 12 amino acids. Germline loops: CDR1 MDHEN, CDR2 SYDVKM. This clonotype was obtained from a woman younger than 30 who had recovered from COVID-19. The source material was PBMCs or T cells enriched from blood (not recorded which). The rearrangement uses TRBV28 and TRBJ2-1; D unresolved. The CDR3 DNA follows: TGTGCCAGCAGTCCCGAGTACAATGAGCAGTTCTTC. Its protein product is CASSPEYNEQFF.